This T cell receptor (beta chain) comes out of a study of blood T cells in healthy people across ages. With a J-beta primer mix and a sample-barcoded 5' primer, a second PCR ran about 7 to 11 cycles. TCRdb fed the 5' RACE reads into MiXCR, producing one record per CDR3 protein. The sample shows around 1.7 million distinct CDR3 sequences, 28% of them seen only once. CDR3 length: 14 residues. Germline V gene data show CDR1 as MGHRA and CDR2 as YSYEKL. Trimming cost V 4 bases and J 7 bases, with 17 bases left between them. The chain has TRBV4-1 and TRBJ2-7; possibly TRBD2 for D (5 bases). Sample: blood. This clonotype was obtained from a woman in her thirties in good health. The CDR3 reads CASSRRERSGEQYF. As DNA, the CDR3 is TGCGCCAGCAGCCGAAGGGAGCGATCGGGGGAGCAGTACTTC.